This entry lists 27 T cell receptor beta chains sequenced from one sample in a study of T-cell memory formation after mild COVID-19. TCRdb processed the 5' RACE reads anew with MiXCR; each CDR3 protein has one entry. The data contain some 350,000 distinct CDR3 sequences, 15% to 20% of them singletons. Material for sequencing was PBMCs or a T cell subset sorted from them (not recorded which). The origin of the receptors is a man between 18 and 29 years old who had mild COVID-19 (a few samples of this study predate the infection). Cell type and time point are not known.

The chain carries TRBV25-1 and TRBJ2-5, with no clear D. Germline loops: CDR1 MGHDK, CDR2 SYGVNS. The CDR3 totals 13 residues. V was shortened by 4 bases and J by 7 bases, with 13 bases between the two germline ends. The CDR3 region has the DNA TGTGCCAGCAGTGCAGTGGGGTGGGGGACCCAGTACTTC. As protein: CASSAVGWGTQYF.

The rearrangement links TRBV4-3 to TRBJ2-1; 15 positions agree with TRBD2. The CDR3 sequence is 16 residues long. The V gene end was trimmed by 2 bases and the J gene end by 7 bases; junction bases not matched to a gene: 3. The germline CDR1 and CDR2 sequences are LGHNA and YSLEER. This CDR3 is CASSQLGLAGGNEQFF. CDR3 nucleotides: TGCGCCAGCAGCCAACTGGGACTAGCGGGGGGAAATGAGCAGTTCTTC.

The genes are TRBV10-3 and TRBJ2-6; 7 bases are shared with TRBD1. The germline V gene encodes CDR1 ENHRY and CDR2 SYGVKD. The CDR3 loop spans 22 amino acids. Trimming removed 2 bases from V and 1 base from J; junction bases left unmatched: 20. The CDR3 is CAISEPFPRLGTEPSGANVLTF. The CDR3 bases are TGTGCCATCAGTGAGCCGTTCCCAAGGCTGGGGACAGAACCGTCTGGGGCCAACGTCCTGACTTTC.

The chain combines TRBV6-2 or TRBV6-3 with TRBJ1-5; tentatively, D is TRBD1 (6 bases). Trimming took off 2 bases at V and 0 bases at J, with 17 bases between the two ends. CDR3 length equals 18 residues. Germline V gene data show CDR1 as MNHEY and CDR2 as SVGEGT. The DNA for the CDR3 is TGTGCCAGCAGTTACCCGAGCCGGGGGGCCCCTAGCAATCAGCCCCAGCATTTT. It encodes CASSYPSRGAPSNQPQHF.

The gene calls are TRBV20-1 and TRBJ2-5, with TRBD2 as a possible D gene (6 bases). The CDR3 covers 13 residues. V lost 5 bases, J lost 4 bases, and 14 bases lay in between. CDR1 DFQATT and CDR2 SNEGSKA come from the germline V gene (reference sequence). CDR3 sequence (DNA): TGCAGTGCTCGGGGTGAGGAGGGAGAGACCCAGTACTTC. Its translation is CSARGEEGETQYF.

This clonotype was recorded at least ten times. The chain links TRBV5-1 to TRBJ2-5; tentative D call: TRBD2 (6 bases). Germline loops: CDR1 SGHRS, CDR2 YFSETQ. The CDR3 sequence is 15 residues long. The V gene lost 1 base and the J gene lost 3 bases, with 13 bases spanning the gap. The CDR3 spells CASSLWRGSKETQYF. The CDR3 DNA reads as TGCGCCAGCAGCTTGTGGAGGGGCTCGAAAGAGACCCAGTACTTC.

This clonotype was seen many times. The chain combines TRBV7-9 with TRBJ2-1, with D hard to call. The CDR3 contains 16 residues. From germline, CDR1 is SEHNR and CDR2 FQNEAQ (reference sequence). V gave up 2 bases and J gave up 0 bases, with 11 bases separating them. The CDR3 spells CASSLLLISSYNEQFF. CDR3 DNA: TGTGCCAGCAGCTTATTATTGATCAGCTCCTACAATGAGCAGTTCTTC. Together with reference TRBV7-9 and TRBJ2-1, the CDR3 gives the full variable domain: DTGVSQNPRHKITKRGQNVTFRCDPISEHNRLYWYRQTLGQGPEFLTYFQNEAQLEKSRLLSDRFSAERPKGSFSTLEIQRTEQGDSAMYLCASSLLLISSYNEQFFGPGTRLTVL.

This clonotype was recorded a few times. The chain couples TRBV5-1 to TRBJ2-3; D might be TRBD1 (6 bases). Looked up from germline, CDR1 is SGHRS and CDR2 is YFSETQ. This CDR3 spans 17 amino acids. V was cut by 3 bases and J by 6 bases, with 23 bases left in between. The CDR3 is CASSWGLMTGRMDTQYF. CDR3 DNA sequence: TGCGCCAGCAGCTGGGGCCTCATGACAGGCCGAATGGATACGCAGTATTTT.

This clonotype was seen many times. The chain uses TRBV15 and TRBJ2-7; D perhaps matches TRBD1 (5 bases). Germline V gene sequence: CDR1 LNHNV, CDR2 YYDKDF (reference sequence). V was pared by 1 base and J by 4 bases, with 8 bases between. This CDR3 comprises 13 residues. CDR3 protein: CATSRAPGYEQYV. The CDR3 DNA reads TGTGCCACCAGCAGAGCCCCAGGGTACGAGCAGTACGTC.

The chain has TRBV6-4 and TRBJ2-5; no definite D call. The CDR3 is 13 amino acids. V was trimmed by 2 bases and J by 5 bases, leaving 9 bases between them. Germline V gene data show CDR1 as MRHNA and CDR2 as SNTAGT. CDR3 protein: CASSDGLGETQYF. The DNA of the CDR3 is TGTGCCAGCAGTGACGGCCTGGGGGAGACCCAGTACTTC.

Of note for this clonotype: Relative to the germline gene, one junction end is altered; a read error may explain this. The J gene is TRBJ2-5, the V gene TRBV7-9; D unresolved. CDR1 and CDR2 (germline): SEHNR, FQNEAQ (reference sequence). The CDR3 sequence is 8 residues long. The CDR3 region is CASSREDF. DNA of the CDR3: TGTGCCAGCAGCCGAGAAGACTTC.

This clonotype was seen only a few times. The gene calls are TRBV28 and TRBJ2-7; TRBD2 aligns across 7 bases. J lost 3 bases, V lost 6 bases, and 11 bases had no gene match. Per germline, CDR1 MDHEN and CDR2 SYDVKM. The CDR3 loop spans 15 amino acids. In nucleotides, the CDR3 is TGTGCCAGCAGCTCCCAAGGGAGGGCCCTCTACGAGCAGTACGTC. Translation: CASSSQGRALYEQYV.

In this sample, this clonotype turned up a few times. This chain connects TRBV4-3 to TRBJ2-3; D gene uncertain. The CDR3 is made up of 16 amino acids. The germline gives CDR1 LGHNA, CDR2 YSLEER. Trimming left V 4 bases short and J 2 bases short, with 16 bases between. The CDR3 is CASSPATWTTTDTQYF. The CDR3 bases are TGCGCCAGCAGCCCGGCCACGTGGACGACCACAGATACGCAGTATTTT.

The genes are TRBV10-3 and TRBJ2-2; tentatively, D is TRBD2 (6 bases). CDR3 length: 14 amino acids. The germline V gene encodes CDR1 ENHRY and CDR2 SYGVKD. V lost 6 bases to trimming and J lost 3 bases, with 11 bases between them. CDR3 coding DNA: TGTGCCATCAGCCCCGGGGGATACACCGGGGAGCTGTTTTTT. Translating gives CAISPGGYTGELFF.

Sample share makes this clonotype medium-sized (0.01 to 0.1%). V usage is TRBV6-4 and J usage is TRBJ2-1, with 10 bases fitting TRBD2. The V segment lost 4 bases and the J segment 2 bases; nucleotides outside the gene matches: 2. The V gene's germline CDR1 is MRHNA and CDR2 SNTAGT. There are 15 residues in the CDR3. This CDR3 is CASSGTSGTYNEQFF. In DNA form, the CDR3 reads TGTGCCAGCAGTGGGACTAGCGGAACCTACAATGAGCAGTTCTTC.

The V gene is TRBV19, the J gene TRBJ2-7, with 7 bases that match TRBD1. The CDR3 totals 13 residues. Germline lookup yields CDR1 LNHDA and CDR2 SQIVND (reference sequence). With V trimmed by 6 bases and J by 3 bases, 5 bases remained unmatched. In DNA form, the CDR3 reads TGTGCCAGTAGACCGACAGGGAACTACGAGCAGTACTTC. Encoded protein: CASRPTGNYEQYF.

This clonotype was seen many times. The chain employs TRBV18 and TRBJ1-5; possibly TRBD1 for D (5 bases). V was cut by 2 bases and J by 6 bases, with 11 bases left in between. Per the germline V gene, CDR1 is KGHSH and CDR2 is LQKENI. The CDR3 runs 14 residues. The CDR3 nucleotides read TGTGCCAGCTCACCAGAGGCAGGGAGTCAGCCCCAGCATTTT. This sequence encodes CASSPEAGSQPQHF.

The V call is TRBV5-1, the J call TRBJ1-5; D gene ambiguous. Germline V gene sequence: CDR1 SGHRS, CDR2 YFSETQ. With 0 bases removed from V and 3 bases from J, the gap between germline ends came to 10 bases. This CDR3 region has 15 residues. CDR3 sequence (DNA): TGCGCCAGCAGCTTGGGAGACACCTACAATCAGCCCCAGCATTTT. Its translation: CASSLGDTYNQPQHF.

The V and J genes are TRBV6-2 or TRBV6-3 and TRBJ2-2; a weak D match, TRBD2 (5 bases). Looked up from germline, CDR1 is MNHEY and CDR2 is SVGEGT. The CDR3 runs to 17 residues. Trimming shortened V by 2 bases and J by 1 base, and 14 bases separated the two germline ends. CDR3 loop: CASSYVPSGKNTGELFF. The CDR3 region has the DNA TGTGCCAGCAGTTACGTCCCTTCGGGGAAGAACACCGGGGAGCTGTTTTTT.

The V call is TRBV10-3, the J call TRBJ2-1; 9 nucleotides agree with TRBD1. Germline CDR1 ENHRY, CDR2 SYGVKD. V trimming: 6 bases; J trimming: 6 bases; junction bases outside the gene matches: 3. The CDR3 is 13 amino acids. In DNA, the CDR3 is TGTGCCATCAGAGACAGGGGGATCAATGAGCAGTTCTTC. As protein: CAIRDRGINEQFF.

The chain uses TRBV29-1 and TRBJ1-2; D perhaps matches TRBD1 (6 bases). Trimming pared 7 bases from V and 6 bases from J, leaving 15 bases between. This CDR3 has 12 amino acids. Germline values: CDR1 SQVTM, CDR2 ANQGSEA. In DNA form, the CDR3 reads TGCAGCGCGGATAGGGGGGGAGATGGCTACACCTTC. Translating it yields CSADRGGDGYTF.

This clonotype was detected a few times. V gene TRBV2 combines with J gene TRBJ2-7; D possibly corresponds to TRBD1 (6 bases). Germline assignment: CDR1 SNHLY and CDR2 FYNNEI. There are 13 residues in the CDR3. Trimming shortened V by 5 bases and J by 5 bases, and 13 bases separated the two germline ends. Here the CDR3 DNA reads TGTGCCAGCAGTAGCCAGGGGCGCGACGAGCAGTACTTC. It encodes CASSSQGRDEQYF.

This clonotype has a handful of counts. This chain joins TRBV11-1 and TRBJ2-3, with D perhaps TRBD1 (6 bases). The CDR3 is 13 amino acids. V was trimmed by 10 bases and J by 8 bases, leaving 19 bases between them. Germline assignment: CDR1 SGHAT and CDR2 FQDESV (reference sequence). The CDR3 nucleotides are TGTGCCACCCGGGACACTGGGCTTGGTACGCAGTATTTT. It codes for CATRDTGLGTQYF.

The rearrangement joins TRBV5-1 to TRBJ1-4; D unclear. V was shortened by 0 bases and J by 5 bases, with 5 bases between the two germline ends. The CDR3 totals 13 residues. CDR1 is SGHRS, CDR2 YFSETQ, per germline. For the CDR3, the DNA is TGCGCCAGCAGCTTGGACGGAAATGAAAAACTGTTTTTT. Its translation: CASSLDGNEKLFF.

The V call is TRBV10-2, the J call TRBJ2-5, with 9 bases matching TRBD2. The CDR3 spans 15 residues. V gave up 2 bases and J gave up 3 bases; unmatched junction bases: 4. Germline loops: CDR1 WSHSY, CDR2 SAAADI. The CDR3 bases are TGCGCCAGCAGTGAGGGACTAGCGAGAGAAGAGACCCAGTACTTC. Translation: CASSEGLAREETQYF.

CDR3 sequence (DNA): TGTGCCAGCACCCCCAGGGACTATGGCTACACCTTC. As protein: CASTPRDYGYTF. The chain has TRBV6-6 and TRBJ1-2; weak D call: TRBD1 (5 bases). This CDR3 is 12 amino acids long. With 7 bases removed from V and 3 bases from J, the gap between germline ends came to 9 bases. Germline CDR1 reads MNHNY; CDR2 reads SVGAGI (reference sequence).

There are a few counts of this clonotype. The chain has TRBV6-1 and TRBJ2-7, with D perhaps assigned TRBD1 or TRBD2 (5 bases each). The CDR3 spans 16 residues. With 5 bases removed from V and 9 bases from J, the gap between germline ends came to 26 bases. Germline V gives CDR1 MNHNS, CDR2 SASEGT. The DNA of the CDR3 is TGTGCCAGCAGTCCGTACCTCCGGGACCGCCCTTTGGGGCAGTACTTC. Protein product: CASSPYLRDRPLGQYF.